This TCR beta chain was observed in a study of blood T cells in healthy people across ages. Samples each yielded at least 6 micrograms of total RNA. The second PCR ran about 6 to 12 cycles with a sample-barcoded 5' primer and J-beta primers. TCRdb re-called the 5' RACE reads with MiXCR, one entry per CDR3 protein. The sample includes fewer than 2 million distinct CDR3 sequences, about 39% of them seen just once. The CDR3 has 13 residues. Trimming took 2 bases from V and 3 from J, leaving 7 bases between them. CDR1 is ENHRY and CDR2 is SYGVKD in the germline V gene. Sequencing was performed on blood. This receptor was obtained from a human donor in good health. The rearrangement joins TRBV10-3 to TRBJ1-1; no clear D gene. The DNA for the CDR3 is TGTGCCATCAGTGAGAATCCGGACACTGAAGCTTTCTTT. Translation gives CAISENPDTEAFF.